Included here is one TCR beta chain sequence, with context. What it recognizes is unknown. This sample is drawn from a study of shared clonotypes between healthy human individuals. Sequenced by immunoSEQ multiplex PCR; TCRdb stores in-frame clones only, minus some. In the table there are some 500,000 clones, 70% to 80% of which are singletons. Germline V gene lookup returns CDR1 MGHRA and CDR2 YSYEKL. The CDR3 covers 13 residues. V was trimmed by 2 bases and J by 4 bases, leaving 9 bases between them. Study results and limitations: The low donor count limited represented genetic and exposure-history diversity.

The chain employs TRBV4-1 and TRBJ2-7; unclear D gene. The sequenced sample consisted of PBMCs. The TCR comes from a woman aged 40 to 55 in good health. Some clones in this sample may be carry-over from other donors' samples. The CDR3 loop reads CASSQLGSYEQYF. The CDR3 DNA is TGCGCCAGCAGCCAACTGGGGTCTTACGAGCAGTACTTC.